Listed here are 10 T cell receptor beta chains from one sample, sequenced in a study of T-cell memory formation after mild COVID-19. MiXCR, run by TCRdb on the 5' RACE reads, gives a single entry per CDR3 protein. The data show about 470,000 distinct CDR3 sequences, 20% to 25% seen once. The sequenced material came from PBMCs or a T cell subset sorted from them (not recorded which). The receptors were gathered from an adult woman who had mild COVID-19 (a few samples of this study predate the infection). Cell type and time point are not known.

This clonotype has a handful of counts. The V and J genes are TRBV3-1 and TRBJ1-2; a possible D gene is TRBD1 (5 bases). The CDR3 totals 16 residues. Trimming stripped 0 bases from V and 4 bases from J, with 15 bases between. Germline V gives CDR1 LGHDT, CDR2 YNNKEL (reference sequence). The CDR3 nucleotides read TGTGCCAGCAGCCAAGATAGCCGGGGACGGGGCTATGGCTACACCTTC. Translation: CASSQDSRGRGYGYTF.

This clonotype was picked up many times. The chain is built from TRBV6-6 and TRBJ2-5; D gene unclear. V was clipped by 0 bases and J by 5 bases, with 1 base between them. Germline V gene sequence: CDR1 MNHNY, CDR2 SVGAGI (reference sequence). CDR3 length equals 11 residues. In DNA, the CDR3 is TGTGCCAGCAGTTACTCGGAGACCCAGTACTTC. It codes for CASSYSETQYF.

The chain has TRBV24-1 and TRBJ2-1, with 9 bases that match TRBD1. This CDR3 is 19 amino acids long. V trimming: 0 bases; J trimming: 0 bases; junction bases outside the gene matches: 8. Per the germline V gene, CDR1 is KGHDR and CDR2 is SFDVKD. This CDR3 is CATSDLRDRALGSYNEQFF. CDR3 sequence (DNA): TGTGCCACCAGTGATTTGCGGGACAGGGCGCTCGGCTCCTACAATGAGCAGTTCTTC.

The chain combines TRBV5-1 with TRBJ2-5; the D call may be TRBD1 or TRBD2 (5 bases each). The CDR3 runs 17 residues. Between the trimmed V and J ends, which lost 3 bases and 7 bases, there was a span of 25 bases. Looked up from germline, CDR1 is SGHRS and CDR2 is YFSETQ. Here the CDR3 reads CASSSPDYLQDVRTQYF. The CDR3 nucleotides read TGCGCCAGCAGCTCACCCGACTATCTACAGGATGTCCGGACCCAGTACTTC.

A few counts support this clonotype. CDR3 bases: TGTGCCAGTTCACAGGGATGGGGAGCCTCCGGGGCCAACGTCCTGACTTTC. It yields the protein CASSQGWGASGANVLTF. The chain links TRBV3-1 to TRBJ2-6, with D possibly matching TRBD1 (6 bases). Germline CDR1 reads LGHDT; CDR2 reads YNNKEL (reference sequence). The CDR3 runs to 17 residues. Trimming stripped 9 bases from V and 4 bases from J, with 22 bases between.

V and J are TRBV5-4 and TRBJ1-1; no firm D call. Looked up from germline, CDR1 is SGHNT and CDR2 is YYREEE (reference sequence). The CDR3 is made up of 13 amino acids. V gave up 4 bases and J gave up 0 bases, with 7 bases separating them. The CDR3 DNA reads TGTGCCAGCAGCGTGCACATGAACACTGAAGCTTTCTTT. This sequence encodes CASSVHMNTEAFF.

This clonotype has more than one count but fewer than ten. The genes are TRBV6-2 or TRBV6-3 and TRBJ2-1; 7 bases are a match to TRBD2. CDR3 length: 18 residues. The V gene end was trimmed by 8 bases and the J gene end by 5 bases; junction bases not matched to a gene: 21. The germline gives CDR1 MNHEY, CDR2 SVGEGT. The CDR3 is CASLGWELSGEGHNEQFF. The CDR3, as DNA: TGTGCCAGCTTGGGTTGGGAATTATCGGGGGAGGGTCACAATGAGCAGTTCTTC.

This clonotype was seen more than once but under ten times. The V and J genes are TRBV9 and TRBJ2-6, with TRBD1 identical over 8 bases. This CDR3 spans 18 amino acids. Germline V gene lookup returns CDR1 SGDLS and CDR2 YYNGEE. V dropped 2 bases and J dropped 0; count of bases not matched to a gene: 7. The CDR3 reads CASSVTQGEPSGANVLTF. The CDR3 DNA reads as TGTGCCAGCAGCGTGACACAGGGGGAGCCCTCTGGGGCCAACGTCCTGACTTTC.

The chain uses TRBV2 and TRBJ1-5, with D perhaps matching TRBD1 (5 bases). This CDR3 contains 15 residues. Per germline, CDR1 SNHLY and CDR2 FYNNEI. V was pared by 5 bases and J by 2 bases, with 13 bases between. For the CDR3, the DNA is TGTGCCAGCAGTCCAGGGTCCACTGGCAATCAGCCCCAGCATTTT. It translates to CASSPGSTGNQPQHF. The complete variable domain, with remaining parts taken from reference TRBV2 and TRBJ1-5, reads EPEVTQTPSHQVTQMGQEVILRCVPISNHLYFYWYRQILGQKVEFLVSFYNNEISEKSEIFDDQFSVERPDGSNFTLKIRSTKLEDSAMYFCASSPGSTGNQPQHFGDGTRLSIL.

This clonotype was counted many times. The J gene is TRBJ1-5, the V gene TRBV23-1, with D tentatively TRBD1 (5 bases). TRBV23-1 carries the ORF label, with uncertain function. V shed 3 bases and J shed 5 bases, with 11 bases lying between them. The CDR3 spans 14 residues. CDR3 DNA: TGCGCCAGCAGTCAGTGGGACTTCCATCAGCCCCAGCATTTT. This gives the protein CASSQWDFHQPQHF.